These 17 T cell receptor beta chains originate from one sample sequenced in a study of regulatory T cells in long-lasting Graves disease. Time point given: persistent/refractory GD, antithyroid drugs over 5 years with positive TRAb. Isolated PBMC RNA provided the starting material for the TCR library. Sequencing libraries for TCR beta were prepared with iRepertoire HTBI primers and Arm-PCR of CDR3 regions. TCRdb independently ran MiXCR on the multiplex PCR reads; one entry per CDR3 protein. The table has a few hundred thousand distinct CDR3 sequences, roughly a fifth seen once. The sample in question was peripheral blood mononuclear cells (PBMCs), obtained when the disease was refractory, from a patient treated with antithyroid drugs. These receptors were taken from a female donor with Graves disease.

This clonotype was counted many times. This chain uses TRBV29-1 with TRBJ1-5; 7 bases match TRBD1. J lost 6 bases, V lost 6 bases, and 8 bases had no gene match. CDR1 is SQVTM, CDR2 ANQGSEA, per germline. The CDR3 runs to 13 residues. CDR3 amino acids: CSVRDREGQPQHF. CDR3 nucleotide sequence: TGCAGCGTCCGAGACAGGGAAGGTCAGCCCCAGCATTTT.

This clonotype was seen ten or more times. The rearrangement joins TRBV12-3 or TRBV12-4 to TRBJ2-3; the match to TRBD1 covers 9 bases. This CDR3 is built from 16 residues. Trimming at V came to 6 bases and at J to 6 bases, leaving 13 bases not matched to a gene. The CDR3 region has the DNA TGTGCCAGCAGCAGGACCGGGACAGGGATTGAGGATACGCAGTATTTT. Translating it yields CASSRTGTGIEDTQYF.

Written as DNA, the CDR3 is TGTGCCAGCAGCCCTCCAAGGGTTGTGGGAACTGAAGCTTTCTTT. Its translation: CASSPPRVVGTEAFF. V gene TRBV9 combines with J gene TRBJ1-1; D unclear. This CDR3 has 15 residues. Germline values: CDR1 SGDLS, CDR2 YYNGEE. V was shortened by 4 bases and J by 5 bases, with 18 bases between the two germline ends.

This rearrangement joins TRBV4-2 to TRBJ2-5; D tentatively reads TRBD1 or TRBD2 (5 bases each). Per germline, CDR1 LGHNA and CDR2 YNFKEQ. Deletions cut 0 bases from V and 3 bases from J, with 11 bases between. The CDR3 extends over 15 amino acids. The CDR3 reads CASSQDGGAKETQYF. CDR3 in DNA: TGTGCCAGCAGCCAAGATGGGGGAGCTAAAGAGACCCAGTACTTC.

CDR3 residues: CASRPPPGAGSSGNTIYF. As DNA, the CDR3 is TGTGCCAGCAGACCCCCGCCCGGGGCCGGCAGCTCTGGAAACACCATATATTTT. The chain links TRBV28 to TRBJ1-3; possible D gene TRBD1, 5 bases. The CDR3 totals 18 residues. V was trimmed by 6 bases and J by 0 bases, leaving 21 bases between them. Germline V gene sequence: CDR1 MDHEN, CDR2 SYDVKM.

This clonotype showed up many times. This sequence joins TRBV28 and TRBJ1-6, with D uncertain. The CDR3 totals 14 residues. CDR1 and CDR2 (germline): MDHEN, SYDVKM. V lost 6 bases, J lost 8 bases, and 14 bases lay in between. The CDR3 protein is CASSQTRNYSPLHF. The CDR3 nucleotides are TGTGCCAGCAGCCAAACAAGGAACTATTCACCCCTCCACTTT.

This chain joins TRBV28 and TRBJ2-1; the D gene is possibly TRBD2 (5 bases). This CDR3 contains 17 residues. V lost 0 bases to trimming and J lost 8 bases, with 20 bases between them. CDR1 and CDR2 from the germline V gene are MDHEN and SYDVKM. The CDR3 reads CASSLWGDMVDLYEQFF. In nucleotides, the CDR3 is TGTGCCAGCAGTTTATGGGGAGATATGGTTGACCTCTATGAGCAGTTCTTC. The whole variable domain, remainder taken from reference TRBV28 and TRBJ2-1, is DVKVTQSSRYLVKRTGEKVFLECVQDMDHENMFWYRQDPGLGLRLIYFSYDVKMKEKGDIPEGYSVSREKKERFSLILESASTNQTSMYLCASSLWGDMVDLYEQFFGPGTRLTVL.

This clonotype was counted a few times. This rearrangement joins TRBV29-1 to TRBJ2-7, with 9 bases matching TRBD2. Germline CDR1 and CDR2: SQVTM and ANQGSEA. The CDR3 spans 12 residues. V dropped 2 bases and J dropped 6; count of bases not matched to a gene: 2. The CDR3 DNA follows: TGCAGCGTTGAAAAAGCGGGAGGCGAGCAGTACTTC. Its translation is CSVEKAGGEQYF.

This clonotype was seen a few times. CDR3 region: CASSVEGTPGETQYF. Here the CDR3 DNA reads TGTGCCAGCAGCGTAGAGGGCACGCCGGGGGAGACCCAGTACTTC. V usage is TRBV9 and J usage is TRBJ2-5, with a possible D match to TRBD2 (5 bases). Per the germline V gene, CDR1 is SGDLS and CDR2 is YYNGEE. The CDR3 consists of 15 residues. V was shortened by 0 bases and J by 5 bases, with 14 bases between the two germline ends.

CDR3 protein: CASSRSPQRAYEQYF. The DNA of the CDR3 is TGCGCCAGCAGCCGTTCCCCGCAGCGTGCCTACGAGCAGTACTTC. The J gene is TRBJ2-7, the V gene TRBV4-1, with D uncertain. Germline CDR1 is MGHRA and CDR2 is YSYEKL. The CDR3 extends over 15 amino acids. V lost 4 bases and J lost 2, with 15 bases in between.

This chain connects TRBV6-5 to TRBJ1-5, with D perhaps TRBD1 (5 bases). Trimming cost V 2 bases and J 6 bases, with 8 bases left between them. Germline V CDR1 and CDR2: MNHEY, SVGAGI. This CDR3 is 13 amino acids long. This CDR3 reads CASSYGGSQPQHF. The CDR3, as DNA: TGTGCCAGCAGTTACGGGGGATCTCAGCCCCAGCATTTT.

This sequence joins TRBV20-1 and TRBJ1-1, with 9 bases fitting TRBD1. Germline V gene sequence: CDR1 DFQATT, CDR2 SNEGSKA (reference sequence). V lost 6 bases to trimming and J lost 7 bases; unmatched junction nucleotides: 12. CDR3 length equals 14 residues. The CDR3 loop reads CSAGDRAARDEAFF. In DNA, the CDR3 is TGCAGTGCGGGGGACAGGGCCGCTCGGGATGAAGCTTTCTTT.

Turning to this clonotype: A read error may explain this, as a much larger clone is one base away. This CDR3 fails to terminate in the conserved phenylalanine or tryptophan, so it likely reflects a read error. V usage is TRBV18 and J usage is TRBJ2-7; D gene ambiguous. Looked up from germline, CDR1 is KGHSH and CDR2 is LQKENI. V lost 2 bases, J lost 3 bases, and 5 bases lay in between. This CDR3 has 12 amino acids. CDR3 region: CASSPNVYEQYS. In DNA form, the CDR3 reads TGTGCCAGCTCACCAAACGTCTACGAGCAGTACTCC.

This clonotype appeared many times. The chain has TRBV12-3 or TRBV12-4 and TRBJ1-5; no clear D. The CDR3 is 15 residues long. Trimming shortened V by 0 bases and J by 1 base, and 7 bases separated the two germline ends. The CDR3 DNA reads TGTGCCAGCAGTTTAGCGGTGACGAGCAATCAGCCCCAGCATTTT. Amino acid sequence: CASSLAVTSNQPQHF.

This rearrangement joins TRBV30 to TRBJ2-6; unclear D gene. CDR1 and CDR2 from the germline V gene are GTSNPN and SVGIG (reference sequence). The CDR3 is 12 residues long. The V gene lost 3 bases and the J gene lost 0 bases, with 0 bases spanning the gap. The CDR3 nucleotides are TGTGCCTGGAGCTCTGGGGCCAACGTCCTGACTTTC. Encoded protein: CAWSSGANVLTF.

The chain couples TRBV29-1 to TRBJ1-2; D perhaps matches TRBD1 (5 bases). CDR3 length equals 11 residues. The ends were cut back, 8 bases at V and 6 bases at J, with 13 bases in the middle. Germline-derived CDR1 and CDR2 are SQVTM and ANQGSEA. CDR3 nucleotide sequence: TGCAGCACTGGAGACAGTAATGGCTACACCTTC. The encoded protein is CSTGDSNGYTF.

This clonotype occurred many times. The V call is TRBV28, the J call TRBJ2-7; perhaps TRBD1 as D (6 bases). The germline CDR1 and CDR2 sequences are MDHEN and SYDVKM. CDR3 length: 14 amino acids. V lost 4 bases, J lost 2 bases, and 12 bases lay in between. This CDR3 reads CASSYLTGTYEQYF. CDR3 nucleotide sequence: TGTGCCAGCAGTTATTTAACAGGGACCTACGAGCAGTACTTC.